This TCR beta chain was recovered during a study of blood T cell repertoires in COVID-19. Study background: Recovered Cohort 3 donors showed two negative PCRs, clearance, or symptom resolution. The samples span acute and convalescent COVID-19 from the United States, Italy and Spain.

In the source study's methods: How many nucleated cells were present was estimated from reference gene primer amplification. Using immunoSEQ multiplex PCR, the repertoire was profiled, and TCRdb retains in-frame clones only, with some absent. Clone size and V and J calls were adopted from that table, with D and trimming inferred from the DNA. The table shows 330,000 or so clones, with more than 75% occurring only once. With 4 bases clipped from V and 5 bases from J, the junction kept 7 bases outside the gene matches. The CDR3 is 16 amino acids. CDR1 KGHDR and CDR2 SFDVKD come from the germline V gene. Donors were grouped by their self-reported clinical history.

The chain links TRBV24-1 to TRBJ2-1, with 10 bases fitting TRBD2. Sequencing used PBMCs or T cells enriched from blood (not recorded which). The receptor was derived from a man aged 35 to 55 in a cohort exposed to, infected with or recovered from COVID-19 (not recorded which). As DNA, the CDR3 is TGTGCCACCAGTGACCCCCGGACTAGCGGAAACAATGAGCAGTTCTTC. Protein sequence: CATSDPRTSGNNEQFF.